This T cell receptor beta chain came from a study of siplizumab effects on memory and regulatory T cells. Study conclusions and caveats: Siplizumab significantly brought down the alloreactive sequences that trace back to unstimulated CD4+ memory cells.

About this clone: What it recognizes is unknown.

Clones were sequenced by immunoSEQ multiplex PCR, and TCRdb holds only the in-frame ones, with some missing. The table records some 100,000 clones, about 91% of them present only once. The CDR3 contains 15 residues. Germline V gene sequence: CDR1 SGHVS, CDR2 FQNEAQ. J was trimmed by 6 bases and V by 1 base; bases with no gene match: 6. The specimen sequenced was Tregs sorted from blood. The gene calls are TRBV7-8 and TRBJ1-2; 9 nucleotides agree with TRBD1. The TCR comes from a human donor in good health. The CDR3 bases are TGTGCCAGCAGCTTAGAGCACAGGGGGCTCGATGGCTACACCTTC. As protein: CASSLEHRGLDGYTF.